The rows below give T cell receptor beta chains drawn from one sample of a study of cytomegalovirus exposure and HLA in healthy donors. Sequencing used immunoSEQ multiplex PCR; TCRdb keeps in-frame clones, though not all of them. The table lists approximately 150,000 clones, about 60% of them singletons. Material for sequencing was PBMCs. Receptor source: a woman in her sixties in good health and CMV-seropositive. The CDR3 runs from the conserved cysteine through the conserved F or W. A D gene is named only where the DNA matches it firmly. Some rows have no size entry. The others give once, few or many, or a class for an expanded clone.

V gene,J gene,D gene,CDR3 length,clone size,CDR3 protein,CDR3 DNA
TRBV29-1,TRBJ2-1,.,14,.,CSVEYSPSYNEQFF,TGCAGCGTTGAGTACTCCCCTTCCTACAATGAGCAGTTCTTC
TRBV7-8,TRBJ2-2,TRBD1,18,.,CASSPILGTGGNTGELFF,TGTGCCAGCAGCCCAATACTAGGGACAGGGGGGAACACCGGGGAGCTGTTTTTT
TRBV15,TRBJ2-7,.,12,.,CATSRDSGEQYF,TGTGCCACCAGCAGAGATTCGGGCGAGCAGTACTTC
TRBV28,TRBJ2-1,TRBD2,16,.,CASITLAGASYNEQFF,TGTGCCAGCATTACATTAGCGGGGGCCTCCTACAATGAGCAGTTCTTC
TRBV28,TRBJ1-2,TRBD1,15,.,CASSFPGTGGYGYTF,TGTGCCAGCAGTTTCCCCGGGACAGGGGGCTATGGCTACACCTTC
TRBV7-9,TRBJ1-4,TRBD1,13,.,CASSLGTGEKLFF,TGTGCCAGCAGCTTAGGGACAGGTGAAAAACTGTTTTTT
TRBV19,TRBJ2-1,TRBD1,14,.,CASSPGQGLNEQFF,TGTGCCAGTAGTCCGGGACAGGGGTTAAATGAGCAGTTCTTC
TRBV11-1,TRBJ1-6,.,13,.,CASSSRQNSPLHF,TGTGCCAGCAGCTCGAGGCAAAATTCACCCCTCCACTTT
TRBV9,TRBJ2-3,TRBD2,17,.,CASSVAASGRAEDTQYF,TGTGCCAGCAGCGTAGCAGCTAGCGGGAGGGCCGAAGATACGCAGTATTTT
TRBV9,TRBJ2-5,TRBD2,16,.,CASSPYLAGVQETQYF,TGTGCCAGCAGCCCCTACCTAGCGGGGGTACAAGAGACCCAGTACTTC
TRBV5-6,TRBJ2-7,.,15,few,CASSLGGAGLYEQYF,TGTGCCAGCAGCTTGGGCGGGGCAGGGCTCTACGAGCAGTACTTC
TRBV19,TRBJ1-5,.,13,.,CASRPGGVRPQHF,TGTGCCAGTAGACCAGGCGGGGTTCGGCCCCAGCATTTT
TRBV2,TRBJ2-1,TRBD1,15,.,CASSLDRGPVNEQFF,TGTGCCAGCAGTTTGGACAGGGGCCCAGTAAATGAGCAGTTCTTC
TRBV28,TRBJ1-2,.,15,.,CASSLGAAGESGYTF,TGTGCCAGCAGTTTAGGGGCGGCAGGGGAGAGTGGCTACACCTTC
TRBV11-2,TRBJ2-1,.,18,.,CASSSPARERSSYNEQFF,TGTGCCAGCAGCTCCCCCGCGAGAGAGCGGAGCTCCTACAATGAGCAGTTCTTC
TRBV18,TRBJ1-1,.,15,.,CASSNRVGADTEAFF,TGTGCCAGCTCAAACAGGGTAGGGGCGGACACTGAAGCTTTCTTT
TRBV11-2,TRBJ2-3,TRBD2,14,.,CASSLGLAVDTQYF,TGTGCCAGCAGCTTAGGGCTAGCGGTAGATACGCAGTATTTT
TRBV4-1,TRBJ2-7,TRBD2,13,.,CASSRKREDEQYF,TGCGCCAGCAGCCGGAAACGGGAGGACGAGCAGTACTTC
TRBV7-9,TRBJ1-3,.,16,.,CASSQAASFSGNTIYF,TGTGCCAGCAGCCAAGCGGCCAGCTTCTCTGGAAACACCATATATTTT
TRBV30,TRBJ2-5,TRBD1,13,.,CAWSVQGVYEQHF,TGTGCCTGGAGTGTACAGGGGGTCTACGAGCAGCACTTC
TRBV6-6,TRBJ2-2,TRBD2,16,.,CASRNPTSGSTGELFF,TGTGCCAGCAGAAACCCGACTAGCGGGAGTACCGGGGAGCTGTTTTTT
TRBV11-3,TRBJ2-2,.,14,.,CASSSNRATGELFF,TGTGCCAGCAGCTCGAACAGGGCCACCGGGGAGCTGTTTTTT
TRBV18,TRBJ1-5,.,16,.,CASSPGQIPSNQPQHF,TGTGCCAGCTCACCTGGACAGATACCTAGCAATCAGCCCCAGCATTTT
TRBV6-5,TRBJ2-1,TRBD1,15,.,CASTQDRVGYNEQFF,TGTGCCAGCACCCAAGACAGGGTTGGGTACAATGAGCAGTTCTTC
TRBV4-2,TRBJ2-1,TRBD2,15,.,CASSQHSGSGNEQFF,TGTGCCAGCAGCCAGCATAGCGGGAGTGGCAATGAGCAGTTCTTC
TRBV4-1,TRBJ2-3,TRBD2,17,.,CASSQEAGGLKTNTQYF,TGCGCCAGCAGCCAAGAGGCGGGGGGGTTGAAGACAAATACGCAGTATTTT
TRBV6-5,TRBJ2-2,.,14,few,CASREGGGTGELFF,TGTGCCAGCAGGGAGGGAGGGGGCACCGGGGAGCTGTTTTTT
TRBV28,TRBJ2-6,.,16,.,CASSFGVTSGANVLTF,TGTGCCAGCAGTTTCGGTGTCACCTCTGGGGCCAACGTCCTGACTTTC
TRBV15,TRBJ1-1,.,13,.,CATSRLKNTEAFF,TGTGCCACCAGCAGATTAAAAAACACTGAAGCTTTCTTT
TRBV5-6,TRBJ2-1,.,16,.,CASSPEFNRMFNEQFF,TGTGCCAGCAGCCCCGAATTCAACAGGATGTTCAATGAGCAGTTCTTC
TRBV30,TRBJ2-2,TRBD1,14,once,CAWKGQFLTGELFF,TGTGCCTGGAAGGGACAGTTTTTAACCGGGGAGCTGTTTTTT
TRBV6-1,TRBJ1-2,TRBD1,14,few,CASSDTGAYYGYTF,TGTGCCAGCAGTGACACAGGGGCTTACTATGGCTACACCTTC
TRBV6-6,TRBJ2-3,TRBD2,14,.,CASRRTSSTDTQYF,TGTGCCAGCAGACGGACTAGCAGCACAGATACGCAGTATTTT
TRBV5-4,TRBJ1-1,.,15,.,CASSLFQIENTEAFF,TGTGCCAGCAGCTTGTTCCAGATTGAAAACACTGAAGCTTTCTTT
TRBV27,TRBJ2-3,TRBD2,16,many,CASSFGLAGEVDTQYF,TGTGCCAGCAGTTTCGGACTAGCGGGAGAGGTAGATACGCAGTATTTT
TRBV4-1,TRBJ2-5,.,14,few,CASSQDVIEETQYF,TGCGCCAGCAGCCAAGATGTTATAGAAGAGACCCAGTACTTC
TRBV5-1,TRBJ2-1,TRBD2,13,.,CASSSGRTGEQFF,TGCGCCAGCTCTAGCGGGAGAACGGGGGAGCAGTTCTTC
TRBV19,TRBJ2-5,TRBD2,18,.,CASSIRTSGRALGETQYF,TGTGCCAGTAGTATTCGGACTAGCGGGAGGGCCCTCGGGGAGACCCAGTACTTC
TRBV2,TRBJ2-1,.,13,.,CASSDRRENEQFF,TGTGCCAGCAGTGACCGAAGGGAGAATGAGCAGTTCTTC